Each of the 16 T cell receptor beta chains below was sequenced from the same sample in a study of cytomegalovirus exposure and HLA in healthy donors. The PCR made use of 60 Vbeta and 13 Jbeta primers. Measured with immunoSEQ multiplex PCR; TCRdb has only the in-frame clones, and not every one. The repertoire holds 55,000 to 70,000 clones, with about 61% as singletons. The sequencing sample was made of PBMCs. The receptors here all came from a woman between 50 and 59 years old in good health and CMV-seronegative.

The rearrangement links TRBV19 to TRBJ1-1; TRBD1 might be the D (6 bases). Looked up from germline, CDR1 is LNHDA and CDR2 is SQIVND (reference sequence). The CDR3 loop spans 15 amino acids. V was pared by 1 base and J by 3 bases, with 12 bases between. The CDR3 nucleotides read TGTGCCAGTAGTATAGTTCTGACAGGAGACACTGAAGCTTTCTTT. This sequence encodes CASSIVLTGDTEAFF.

Concerning this clone itself: Other DNA sequences in this sample translate to the same CDR3. V and J are TRBV28 and TRBJ2-7, with D perhaps matching TRBD1 (6 bases). The CDR3 covers 12 residues. V was trimmed by 6 bases and J by 0 bases, leaving 6 bases between them. Germline V gene data show CDR1 as MDHEN and CDR2 as SYDVKM. Here the CDR3 reads CASRQGSYEQYF. CDR3 bases: TGTGCCAGCAGACAGGGCTCCTACGAGCAGTACTTC.

V gene TRBV7-9 combines with J gene TRBJ1-2; maybe TRBD1 (6 bases). There are 14 residues in the CDR3. Trimming pared 4 bases from V and 4 bases from J, leaving 13 bases between. Looked up from germline, CDR1 is SEHNR and CDR2 is FQNEAQ (reference sequence). CDR3 sequence: CASSSNRVSYGYTF. The CDR3 bases are TGTGCCAGCAGCTCAAACAGGGTTTCCTATGGCTACACCTTC.

The chain couples TRBV5-1 to TRBJ1-3; D uncertain. Germline V gives CDR1 SGHRS, CDR2 YFSETQ. This CDR3 spans 15 amino acids. V was pared by 2 bases and J by 0 bases, with 9 bases between. CDR3 residues: CASSFGADSGNTIYF. The CDR3 coding sequence is TGCGCCAGCAGCTTCGGAGCCGACTCTGGAAACACCATATATTTT.

The chain is built from TRBV6-5 and TRBJ1-4; D not certain. This CDR3 is 14 amino acids long. CDR1 and CDR2 from the germline V gene are MNHEY and SVGAGI. Trimming took 0 bases from V and 7 from J, leaving 9 bases between them. The CDR3 loop is CASSYSEGPEKLFF. The CDR3 coding sequence is TGTGCCAGCAGTTACTCGGAGGGTCCTGAAAAACTGTTTTTT.

The chain combines TRBV7-8 with TRBJ1-1; no clear D. V was pared by 5 bases and J by 1 base, with 8 bases between. This CDR3 is built from 13 residues. Germline V CDR1 and CDR2: SGHVS, FQNEAQ. CDR3 DNA: TGTGCCAGCAGCCCCACGGGGAACACTGAAGCTTTCTTT. This encodes CASSPTGNTEAFF.

V is TRBV6-5 and J is TRBJ1-2; 7 bases are a match to TRBD1. The CDR3 is 12 residues long. From germline, CDR1 is MNHEY and CDR2 SVGAGI. The V segment lost 10 bases and the J segment 0 bases; nucleotides outside the gene matches: 2. Written as DNA, the CDR3 is TGTGCCACGACAGGGACTAACTATGGCTACACCTTC. As protein: CATTGTNYGYTF.

J is TRBJ2-5 and V is TRBV5-8, with D possibly matching TRBD2 (6 bases). This CDR3 is 14 amino acids long. V was shortened by 9 bases and J by 5 bases, with 20 bases between the two germline ends. Germline CDR1 is SGHTS and CDR2 is YDEGEE. The DNA for the CDR3 is TGTGCCATGGGGGGAGGACCCGGTGTCGAGACCCAGTACTTC. It yields the protein CAMGGGPGVETQYF.

The J gene is TRBJ2-1, the V gene TRBV5-1; D remains unclear. CDR1 and CDR2 (germline): SGHRS, YFSETQ. Trimming removed 0 bases at V and 9 bases at J, with 13 bases between. The CDR3 totals 14 residues. The CDR3 reads CASSLEWSVSEQFF. CDR3 sequence (DNA): TGCGCCAGCAGCTTGGAATGGAGTGTAAGTGAGCAGTTCTTC.

This clone appeared a few times. The J gene is TRBJ2-1, the V gene TRBV11-3; 13 bases agree with TRBD2. Germline V lookup: CDR1 SGHNT, CDR2 YENEEA. J lost 9 bases, V lost 5 bases, and 7 bases had no gene match. The CDR3 is made up of 15 amino acids. The DNA for the CDR3 is TGTGCCAGCAGCGCACTAGCGGGAGGGTCGGGTGAGCAGTTCTTC. Its protein product is CASSALAGGSGEQFF.

Points on this clone: This sample includes further DNA sequences coding for the same CDR3. The rearrangement uses TRBV18 and TRBJ1-1, with D perhaps matching TRBD1 (5 bases). This CDR3 has 14 amino acids. V dropped 2 bases and J dropped 1 base, with 8 bases sitting between them. Germline V gene lookup returns CDR1 KGHSH and CDR2 LQKENI. CDR3: CASSPAGGNTEAFF. The CDR3 bases are TGTGCCAGCTCACCAGCGGGGGGGAACACTGAAGCTTTCTTT.

This chain links TRBV7-2 with TRBJ2-3; perhaps TRBD1 as D (5 bases). CDR1 is SGHTA, CDR2 FQGNSA, per germline. CDR3 length: 13 amino acids. Trimming removed 1 base from V and 10 bases from J, with 12 bases in between. Here the CDR3 reads CASSLVAQGPQYF. In DNA form, the CDR3 reads TGTGCCAGCAGCTTAGTTGCGCAGGGTCCGCAGTATTTT.

The chain has TRBV5-1 and TRBJ2-5; 8 bases agree with TRBD1. The J call may be wrong; the DNA end is better matched by TRBJ2-7. The CDR3 is 15 amino acids. Germline V CDR1 and CDR2: SGHRS, YFSETQ. Written as DNA, the CDR3 is TGCGCCAGCAGCCCGGGGACAGGTCCCGCCTACGAGCAGTACTTC. As protein: CASSPGTGPAYEQYF.

The DNA of the CDR3 is TGTGCCAGTACGAGACCCGGGACAGGTAACACTGAAGCTTTCTTT. Its protein is CASTRPGTGNTEAFF. The rearrangement joins TRBV19 to TRBJ1-1; 8 bases line up with TRBD1. Germline lookup yields CDR1 LNHDA and CDR2 SQIVND (reference sequence). The CDR3 is 15 amino acids. The ends lost 7 bases at V and 2 bases at J; junction bases unmatched: 9.

The gene calls are TRBV29-1 and TRBJ2-3, with TRBD1 as a possible D gene (5 bases). The germline V and J ends were trimmed by 8 bases and 3 bases, with 12 bases remaining between them. This CDR3 contains 12 residues. The germline V gene encodes CDR1 SQVTM and CDR2 ANQGSEA. The CDR3 region is CSQGQGTDTQYF. The CDR3, as DNA: TGCAGCCAGGGTCAGGGTACAGATACGCAGTATTTT.

The chain joins TRBV9 to TRBJ1-3; D ambiguous. This CDR3 comprises 14 residues. CDR1 is SGDLS, CDR2 YYNGEE, per germline. The V end lost 2 bases, the J end lost 1 base, and 7 bases lay between the germline ends. The CDR3 DNA reads TGTGCCAGCAGCGTCCACACGTCTGGAAACACCATATATTTT. Its protein is CASSVHTSGNTIYF.